These 27 T cell receptor beta chains came from one sample sequenced in a study of sequential checkpoint blockade in melanoma. Specified treatment: randomized to nivolumab then ipilimumab (arm A) or the reverse (arm B). Some clones are missing from TCRdb's copy, which holds only in-frame ones; the method was immunoSEQ multiplex PCR. The table has some 6,200 clones, roughly a quarter seen once; the top ten hold 8.1%. The sequencing used tumor tissue (inferred from file names), collected from a patient given nivolumab and ipilimumab in sequence. The receptor set was obtained from a human donor with melanoma.

V usage is TRBV29-1 and J usage is TRBJ1-5, with 11 bases aligning to TRBD1. The CDR3 length is 13 residues. Germline V gene sequence: CDR1 SQVTM, CDR2 ANQGSEA. V lost 6 bases and J lost 5; bases outside the gene matches: 3. Written as DNA, the CDR3 is TGCAGCGTAGGACAGGGGGCTGATCAGCCCCAGCATTTT. This encodes CSVGQGADQPQHF.

J is TRBJ2-3 and V is TRBV6-8, with D tentatively TRBD1 (6 bases). Trimming pared 6 bases from V and 4 bases from J, leaving 17 bases between. The germline V gene encodes CDR1 MNHGY and CDR2 SAAAGT. The CDR3 has 15 amino acids. CDR3 sequence reads: CASSPPHNRADTQYF. Here the CDR3 DNA reads TGTGCCAGCAGCCCACCGCACAACAGGGCAGATACGCAGTATTTT.

This clone has a handful of counts. The chain has TRBV15 and TRBJ2-6; D may be TRBD1 or TRBD2 (5 bases each). The CDR3 spans 14 residues. The V gene lost 4 bases and the J gene lost 4 bases, with 8 bases spanning the gap. Germline V gives CDR1 LNHNV, CDR2 YYDKDF (reference sequence). This CDR3 is CATSMGTGANVLTF. CDR3 coding DNA: TGTGCCACCAGCATGGGGACCGGGGCCAACGTCCTGACTTTC.

The chain employs TRBV5-1 and TRBJ2-3, with TRBD2 identical over 14 bases. Losses at the gene ends were 7 bases for V and 4 bases for J; bases not matched to a gene: 2. The V gene's germline CDR1 is SGHRS and CDR2 YFSETQ. The CDR3 contains 14 residues. CDR3 in DNA: TGCGCCAGCGGGACTAGCGGGAGCTCAGATACGCAGTATTTT. This translates into CASGTSGSSDTQYF.

The CDR3 coding sequence is TGCGCCAGCAGTGAGGGAGCGAACACTGAAGCTTTCTTT. Protein sequence: CASSEGANTEAFF. The chain is built from TRBV10-2 and TRBJ1-1, with D uncertain. This CDR3 is built from 13 residues. V lost 2 bases and J lost 1, with 5 bases in between. Germline CDR1 is WSHSY and CDR2 is SAAADI.

By proportion, this clone is medium-sized. The chain combines TRBV6-8 with TRBJ1-1, with 8 bases that match TRBD1. There are 13 residues in the CDR3. Germline assignment: CDR1 MNHGY and CDR2 SAAAGT. The J segment lost 3 bases and the V segment lost 6 bases, leaving 3 bases of the junction unmatched. The CDR3 here is CASSDRGYTEAFF. CDR3 bases: TGTGCCAGCAGCGACAGGGGTTACACTGAAGCTTTCTTT.

This clone was picked up many times. The chain combines TRBV11-3 with TRBJ2-1; TRBD2 aligns across 8 bases. Germline assignment: CDR1 SGHNT and CDR2 YENEEA. V lost 1 base and J lost 10; bases outside the gene matches: 9. This CDR3 comprises 15 residues. CDR3 DNA sequence: TGTGCCAGCAGCTTAGTGATGGCGGGAGGCAGGGAGCAGTTCTTC. Translated: CASSLVMAGGREQFF. Full variable domain (outside the CDR3, taken from reference TRBV11-3 and TRBJ2-1): EAGVVQSPRYKIIEKKQPVAFWCNPISGHNTLYWYLQNLGQGPELLIRYENEEAVDDSQLPKDRFSAERLKGVDSTLKIQPAELGDSAVYLCASSLVMAGGREQFFGPGTRLTVL.

This clone is medium-sized (0.01 to 0.1%) in the sample. V is TRBV6-8 and J is TRBJ1-3; D is unresolved. The germline V gene has CDR1 MNHGY and CDR2 SAAAGT. This CDR3 region has 14 residues. Trimming pared 8 bases from V and 1 base from J, leaving 12 bases between. The CDR3 here is CASGKVSSGNTIYF. CDR3 in DNA: TGTGCCAGCGGGAAGGTTTCATCTGGAAACACCATATATTTT.

The CDR3 DNA follows: TGTGCCAGCAGTCCCTTTGGACAGGGTAGTAGCACAGATACGCAGTATTTT. Its protein product is CASSPFGQGSSTDTQYF. The chain has TRBV6-8 and TRBJ2-3; 8 bases map to TRBD1. Per germline, CDR1 MNHGY and CDR2 SAAAGT. J lost 0 bases, V lost 5 bases, and 10 bases had no gene match. CDR3 size: 17 residues.

V usage is TRBV18 and J usage is TRBJ1-2; maybe TRBD1 (5 bases). Looked up from germline, CDR1 is KGHSH and CDR2 is LQKENI. The CDR3 spans 16 residues. The germline V and J ends were trimmed by 3 bases and 6 bases, with 20 bases remaining between them. Here the CDR3 DNA reads TGTGCCAGCTCACCCAGGGATGACGTTGGCATTAATGGCTACACCTTC. It translates to CASSPRDDVGINGYTF.

The chain employs TRBV11-3 and TRBJ2-1; 16 bases agree with TRBD2. In germline, CDR1 is SGHNT, CDR2 YENEEA. The CDR3 covers 16 residues. J lost 7 bases, V lost 4 bases, and 4 bases had no gene match. CDR3 loop: CASSSGLAGGFNEQFF. In DNA, the CDR3 is TGTGCCAGCAGCTCGGGACTAGCGGGGGGGTTTAATGAGCAGTTCTTC.

The chain uses TRBV28 and TRBJ1-3; D is unresolved. From germline, CDR1 is MDHEN and CDR2 SYDVKM. Deletions cut 6 bases from V and 5 bases from J, with 14 bases between. This CDR3 is 14 amino acids long. CDR3: CASSTMATRNTIYF. DNA of the CDR3: TGTGCCAGCAGCACCATGGCCACCAGAAACACCATATATTTT.

This clone was detected many times. V and J are TRBV6-8 and TRBJ2-7; maybe TRBD1 (5 bases). V dropped 8 bases and J dropped 2 bases, with 19 bases sitting between them. This CDR3 spans 15 amino acids. From germline, CDR1 is MNHGY and CDR2 SAAAGT. This CDR3 is CASLPSQGVPYEQYF. CDR3 in DNA: TGTGCCAGCCTACCTTCCCAAGGGGTTCCCTACGAGCAGTACTTC.

This clone was found once. The chain couples TRBV5-1 to TRBJ2-1, with TRBD1 matching 9 bases. Losses at the gene ends were 4 bases for V and 1 base for J; bases not matched to a gene: 6. The CDR3 extends over 16 amino acids. Germline lookup yields CDR1 SGHRS and CDR2 YFSETQ. The DNA of the CDR3 is TGCGCCAGCAGCGGACGGACAGGGGTTTCCTACAATGAGCAGTTCTTC. Protein product: CASSGRTGVSYNEQFF.

The chain carries TRBV29-1 and TRBJ2-7, with D perhaps TRBD2 (6 bases). Germline CDR1 and CDR2: SQVTM and ANQGSEA. The CDR3 is 12 residues long. V was clipped by 5 bases and J by 5 bases, with 13 bases between them. Here the CDR3 DNA reads TGCAGCGTTTCGGACGGGGAGGACGAGCAGTACTTC. Translated: CSVSDGEDEQYF.

The rearrangement joins TRBV11-3 to TRBJ2-7; weak D call: TRBD1 (6 bases). Trimming removed 6 bases from V and 2 bases from J, with 14 bases in between. In germline, CDR1 is SGHNT, CDR2 YENEEA. CDR3 length: 14 residues. CDR3 sequence: CASSPTGSPYEQYF. DNA for the CDR3: TGTGCCAGCAGTCCTACAGGGTCCCCCTACGAGCAGTACTTC.

This clone ranks as medium-sized (0.01 to 0.1%). The V gene is TRBV11-3, the J gene TRBJ1-5; D is uncertain. CDR3 length: 16 residues. Per the germline V gene, CDR1 is SGHNT and CDR2 is YENEEA. V lost 1 base, J lost 5 bases, and 15 bases lay in between. CDR3 sequence (DNA): TGTGCCAGCAGCTTAGTAAAGGGCAGAGGACATCAGCCCCAGCATTTT. Translation gives CASSLVKGRGHQPQHF.

The chain links TRBV12-5 to TRBJ2-5, with D perhaps TRBD1 (5 bases). The V gene lost 4 bases and the J gene lost 1 base, with 13 bases spanning the gap. The CDR3 loop spans 15 amino acids. Germline CDR1 reads LGHNT; CDR2 reads FRNRAP. Here the CDR3 DNA reads TGTGCTAGTGGTTGGGGAACAGGCCTCCAAGAGACCCAGTACTTC. Protein product: CASGWGTGLQETQYF.

This rearrangement joins TRBV6-8 to TRBJ2-3; D is unclear. V lost 4 bases and J 6 bases, leaving 11 bases between the germline ends. CDR1 and CDR2 (germline): MNHGY, SAAAGT. This CDR3 has 13 residues. CDR3 in amino acids: CASSSLPFDTQYF. Written as DNA, the CDR3 is TGTGCCAGCAGTTCTCTCCCGTTTGATACGCAGTATTTT.

This chain connects TRBV19 to TRBJ1-5; D gene unclear. This CDR3 comprises 12 residues. V was cut by 3 bases and J by 7 bases, with 7 bases left in between. CDR1 is LNHDA, CDR2 SQIVND, per germline (reference sequence). CDR3 region: CASSIPGQPQHF. In DNA form, the CDR3 reads TGTGCCAGTAGTATCCCGGGGCAGCCCCAGCATTTT.

The chain has TRBV11-3 and TRBJ2-5; 9 bases match TRBD2. J lost 1 base, V lost 6 bases, and 3 bases had no gene match. CDR3 length: 14 residues. From germline, CDR1 is SGHNT and CDR2 YENEEA. CDR3 nucleotide sequence: TGTGCCAGCAGGACGCGGGGGGGCCAAGAGACCCAGTACTTC. As protein: CASRTRGGQETQYF.

The rearrangement uses TRBV5-1 and TRBJ2-1; a weak D match, TRBD1 (5 bases). The V and J ends lost 0 bases and 5 bases respectively, with 15 bases between them. CDR3 length: 16 residues. Germline V gives CDR1 SGHRS, CDR2 YFSETQ. CDR3 sequence: CASSLAMGLYNNEQFF. DNA for the CDR3: TGCGCCAGCAGCTTGGCCATGGGGCTCTATAACAATGAGCAGTTCTTC.

This clone has just a few counts. The rearrangement joins TRBV25-1 to TRBJ2-2, with D tentatively TRBD2 (6 bases). Looked up from germline, CDR1 is MGHDK and CDR2 is SYGVNS. CDR3 length: 14 amino acids. Trimming cost V 2 bases and J 3 bases, with 7 bases left between them. CDR3 DNA sequence: TGTGCCAGCAGTGAAGGAGGGGACACCGGGGAGCTGTTTTTT. This codes for CASSEGGDTGELFF.

This clone has ten or more counts. The chain is built from TRBV11-3 and TRBJ1-6; D is unresolved. CDR1 SGHNT and CDR2 YENEEA come from the germline V gene. The CDR3 is made up of 15 amino acids. Between the trimmed V and J ends, which lost 3 bases and 4 bases, there was a span of 10 bases. The CDR3: CASSLTGPYNSPLHF. The CDR3 nucleotides are TGTGCCAGCAGCTTGACCGGCCCTTATAATTCACCCCTCCACTTT.

The chain recombines TRBV30 with TRBJ1-4; the D gene is possibly TRBD1 (5 bases). The CDR3 loop spans 12 amino acids. Between the trimmed V and J ends, which lost 2 bases and 13 bases, there was a span of 14 bases. From germline, CDR1 is GTSNPN and CDR2 SVGIG (reference sequence). The CDR3, as DNA: TGTGCCTGGAGTATGGGGGGAGAGGGACTGTTTTTT. It translates to CAWSMGGEGLFF.

V usage is TRBV5-1 and J usage is TRBJ2-2, with D possibly TRBD1 on 6 matching bases. Germline-derived CDR1 and CDR2 are SGHRS and YFSETQ. The CDR3 has 15 residues. V lost 3 bases, J lost 5 bases, and 14 bases lay in between. In DNA form, the CDR3 reads TGCGCCAGCAGCTGGACAGCTTCTGGGACCGGGGAGCTGTTTTTT. Protein product: CASSWTASGTGELFF.

This clone is medium-sized within its sample. This CDR3 reads CASSRGRSPLHF. The CDR3 DNA is TGTGCCAGCAGCAGGGGCCGTTCACCCCTCCACTTT. The chain joins TRBV6-8 to TRBJ1-6, with D tentatively TRBD1 (6 bases). The CDR3 totals 12 residues. Germline V gene sequence: CDR1 MNHGY, CDR2 SAAAGT. With 6 bases removed from V and 9 bases from J, the gap between germline ends came to 9 bases.